The 12 T cell receptor beta chains listed next were all sequenced from one sample in a study of HIV-infected patients and healthy controls. Whole blood was used without fractionation, so all unsorted peripheral T cells were included. Alpha and beta constant-region primers primed reverse transcription of about 500 ng RNA. Alpha and beta chain libraries were made separately by chain-specific third strand synthesis with multiplexing indices. MiXCR, applied by TCRdb to the 5' RACE reads, yields one record per CDR3 protein. The sample shows some 15,000 distinct CDR3 sequences, 9.4% of them seen only once. What was sequenced was blood. These receptors came from an adult in good health.

This clonotype occurred many times. The gene calls are TRBV30 and TRBJ1-2; D is undetermined. In germline, CDR1 is GTSNPN, CDR2 SVGIG (reference sequence). This CDR3 contains 16 residues. Trimming stripped 3 bases from V and 0 bases from J, with 17 bases between. CDR3: CAWSHTTGRSNYGYTF. DNA of the CDR3: TGTGCCTGGAGCCATACAACCGGCAGATCTAACTATGGCTACACCTTC. Combining the CDR3 with reference TRBV30 and TRBJ1-2 gives the whole variable domain SQTIHQWPATLVQPVGSPLSLECTVEGTSNPNLYWYRQAAGRGLQLLFYSVGIGQISSEVPQNLSASRPQDRQFILSSKKLLLSDSGFYLCAWSHTTGRSNYGYTFGSGTRLTVV.

This clonotype was recorded at least ten times. V usage is TRBV12-5 and J usage is TRBJ2-1; possibly TRBD2 for D (5 bases). Trimming pared 5 bases from V and 0 bases from J, leaving 8 bases between. The germline V gene has CDR1 LGHNT and CDR2 FRNRAP. This CDR3 comprises 14 residues. CDR3 in DNA: TGTGCTAGTGGTCCTGGGAGCTCCTACAATGAGCAGTTCTTC. Its protein product is CASGPGSSYNEQFF.

This clonotype came up many times. The chain joins TRBV5-1 to TRBJ1-4, with TRBD1 identical over 11 bases. Germline trimming cut 4 bases from V and 6 bases from J; bases unmatched to any gene: 8. The CDR3 is 16 amino acids. CDR1 SGHRS and CDR2 YFSETQ come from the germline V gene. CDR3 amino acids: CASSLGQGANYEKLFF. The CDR3 region has the DNA TGCGCCAGCAGCCTAGGACAGGGGGCCAATTATGAAAAACTGTTTTTT.

This clonotype was counted many times. The genes are TRBV7-2 and TRBJ2-1; D not resolved. V was pared by 2 bases and J by 7 bases, with 9 bases between. This CDR3 region has 13 residues. Germline V CDR1 and CDR2: SGHTA, FQGNSA. CDR3 nucleotide sequence: TGTGCCAGCAGCTTACTAGTTTTGAATGAGCAGTTCTTC. Encoded protein: CASSLLVLNEQFF.

This clonotype was found many times. The chain recombines TRBV6-5 with TRBJ2-1, with 10 nucleotides matching TRBD2. The junction had 4 bases not matched to a gene; V was cut back by 4 bases and J by 7 bases. CDR1 MNHEY and CDR2 SVGAGI come from the germline V gene. This CDR3 has 14 residues. The CDR3 loop is CASSSMGLANEQFF. DNA for the CDR3: TGTGCCAGCAGTTCAATGGGACTAGCGAATGAGCAGTTCTTC.

Many counts were recorded for this clonotype. The chain has TRBV6-1 and TRBJ2-3; D is unresolved. Germline values: CDR1 MNHNS, CDR2 SASEGT. CDR3 length: 15 amino acids. Trimming pared 6 bases from V and 4 bases from J, leaving 17 bases between. As DNA, the CDR3 is TGTGCCAGCAGCGCTTTTTCGGGCGGTGCAGATACGCAGTATTTT. This codes for CASSAFSGGADTQYF.

Ten or more counts support this clonotype. The chain recombines TRBV7-2 with TRBJ2-5, with 9 bases fitting TRBD1. Trimming removed 5 bases from V and 0 bases from J; junction bases left unmatched: 4. The CDR3 loop spans 15 amino acids. From germline, CDR1 is SGHTA and CDR2 FQGNSA. The DNA for the CDR3 is TGTGCCAGCAGCCGACAGGGGGGATACCAAGAGACCCAGTACTTC. It yields the protein CASSRQGGYQETQYF.

Within the sample, this clonotype is medium-sized. The chain is built from TRBV29-1 and TRBJ1-1; D remains unclear. The V and J ends lost 3 bases and 7 bases respectively, with 9 bases between them. CDR1 is SQVTM and CDR2 is ANQGSEA in the germline V gene. The CDR3 loop spans 11 amino acids. The CDR3 spells CSVDSPSEAFF. The CDR3 DNA sequence: TGCAGCGTTGACTCACCTAGTGAAGCTTTCTTT.

This clonotype was detected a few times. The chain employs TRBV16 and TRBJ1-1; no definite D call. The CDR3 runs to 15 residues. Trimming stripped 4 bases from V and 0 bases from J, with 12 bases between. Germline V CDR1 and CDR2: KGHSY, FQNENV. This CDR3 is CASSPTQQMNTEAFF. CDR3 sequence (DNA): TGTGCCAGCAGCCCGACACAGCAAATGAACACTGAAGCTTTCTTT.

By proportion, this clonotype is medium-sized (0.01 to 0.1%). The chain uses TRBV13 and TRBJ2-7, with D perhaps TRBD2 (6 bases). V lost 5 bases and J 3 bases, leaving 11 bases between the germline ends. This CDR3 is built from 13 residues. Germline V gene lookup returns CDR1 PRHDT and CDR2 FYEKMQ (reference sequence). CDR3 loop: CASSPTSSYEQYF. The CDR3, as DNA: TGTGCCAGCAGCCCCACTAGCAGCTACGAGCAGTACTTC. Variable domain in full (rest from reference TRBV13 and TRBJ2-7): AAGVIQSPRHLIKEKRETATLKCYPIPRHDTVYWYQQGPGQDPQFLISFYEKMQSDKGSIPDRFSAQQFSDYHSELNMSSLELGDSALYFCASSPTSSYEQYFGPGTRLTVT.

By sample fraction, this clonotype is medium-sized. The chain uses TRBV29-1 and TRBJ1-2, with D unclear. The CDR3 has 13 residues. Germline values: CDR1 SQVTM, CDR2 ANQGSEA. The V gene lost 3 bases and the J gene lost 2 bases, with 10 bases spanning the gap. CDR3: CSVELQINYGYTF. In DNA form, the CDR3 reads TGCAGCGTTGAGTTGCAGATCAACTATGGCTACACCTTC.

This clonotype showed up many times. The rearrangement links TRBV19 to TRBJ2-1; D may be TRBD2 (6 bases). The CDR3 covers 15 residues. Looked up from germline, CDR1 is LNHDA and CDR2 is SQIVND (reference sequence). Trimming removed 5 bases at V and 4 bases at J, with 15 bases between. The DNA for the CDR3 is TGTGCCAGTAGTCCTTGGGTAGCGGAGTACAATGAGCAGTTCTTC. Translating it yields CASSPWVAEYNEQFF.